The rows below give T cell receptor beta chains drawn from one sample of a study of T cell repertoires in cytomegalovirus infection. One entry per CDR3 protein, called by TCRdb with MiXCR from the reads. The sample has a few hundred thousand distinct CDR3 sequences; about a sixth are singletons. The specimen was PBMCs. The receptors here all came from a human donor in good health (CMV status not recorded). Some clones in this sample may be carry-over from other donors' samples. Each CDR3 is given without its conserved first and last residue.

v_call	j_call	cdr3_aa
TRBV20-1	TRBJ2-5	SARSGLAGDQETQY
TRBV15	TRBJ2-3	ATSREDRDTQY
TRBV20-1	TRBJ2-1	SARGRDRYFPNEQF
TRBV10-3	TRBJ1-6	AIRNTGTGASPLH
TRBV6-9	TRBJ2-7	ASNEPGGGSYEQY
TRBV28	TRBJ1-1	ASSLSAADRVRTEAF
TRBV6-6	TRBJ2-2	ASSYLGDTHTGELF
TRBV6-1	TRBJ2-7	ASSPTPGQGFYEQY
TRBV7-8	TRBJ2-7	ASSLIWTYEQY
TRBV7-2	TRBJ2-1	ASSLDTSGAHSYNEQF
TRBV6-1	TRBJ2-1	ASSLPPNSYNEQF
TRBV27	TRBJ2-6	ASSLSAGFSGANVLT
TRBV5-1	TRBJ1-1	ASSFGDRGAEAF